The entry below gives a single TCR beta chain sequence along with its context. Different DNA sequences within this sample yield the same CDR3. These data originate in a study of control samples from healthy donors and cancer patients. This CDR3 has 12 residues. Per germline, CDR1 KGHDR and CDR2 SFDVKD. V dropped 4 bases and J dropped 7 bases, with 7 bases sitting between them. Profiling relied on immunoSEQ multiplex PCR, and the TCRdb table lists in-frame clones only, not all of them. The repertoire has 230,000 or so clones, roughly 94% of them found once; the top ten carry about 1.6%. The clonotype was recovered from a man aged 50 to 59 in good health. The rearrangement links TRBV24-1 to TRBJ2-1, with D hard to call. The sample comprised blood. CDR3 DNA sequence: TGTGCCACCAGTGACTCGAATAATGAGCAGTTCTTC. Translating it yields CATSDSNNEQFF.